Shown below are 29 T cell receptor beta chains from a single sample sequenced in a study of shared clonotypes between healthy human individuals. Method: immunoSEQ multiplex PCR; TCRdb's copy keeps in-frame clones and lacks some. The profile shows about 2.4 million clones, approximately 93% of them singletons. The sequenced sample consisted of naive CD4+ T cells from PBMCs. Subset here: CD45RA+ positively selected. The receptors stem from a man between 18 and 35 years old in good health. Some clones in this sample may be carry-over from other donors' samples.

The V call is TRBV28, the J call TRBJ1-5; unclear D gene. This CDR3 contains 15 residues. Germline V gene lookup returns CDR1 MDHEN and CDR2 SYDVKM. Between the trimmed V and J ends, which lost 4 bases and 0 bases, there was a span of 10 bases. The CDR3 DNA is TGTGCCAGCAGTTCGACGGATTATAGCAATCAGCCCCAGCATTTT. Translated, it gives CASSSTDYSNQPQHF.

This clone was seen once. CDR3 in amino acids: CASSPRVPIGAFF. The CDR3 region has the DNA TGTGCCAGTAGTCCCCGTGTTCCCATCGGAGCTTTCTTT. The chain employs TRBV19 and TRBJ1-1; D unresolved. The CDR3 has 13 residues. CDR1 is LNHDA, CDR2 SQIVND, per germline (reference sequence). With 5 bases removed from V and 10 bases from J, the gap between germline ends came to 17 bases.

As concerns this clone: Its ends do not fully match the called genes, so a read error is possible. The chain is built from TRBV4-1 and TRBJ2-1; perhaps TRBD2 as D (6 bases). Germline V CDR1 and CDR2: MGHRA, YSYEKL. The CDR3 spans 18 residues. For the CDR3, the DNA is TGCGCCAGCAGCGAAGAGGTATTCGGCGGGACCCATCGAAATGAGCAGTTCTTC. Translation gives CASSEEVFGGTHRNEQFF.

In this sample, this clone turned up once. This sequence joins TRBV30 and TRBJ2-7, with TRBD2 as a possible D gene (6 bases). Trimming removed 4 bases at V and 0 bases at J, with 10 bases between. There are 13 residues in the CDR3. Germline-derived CDR1 and CDR2 are GTSNPN and SVGIG (reference sequence). This CDR3 reads CAWTGGHSYEQYF. In DNA, the CDR3 is TGTGCCTGGACCGGGGGTCACTCCTACGAGCAGTACTTC. Full variable domain (outside the CDR3, taken from reference TRBV30 and TRBJ2-7): SQTIHQWPATLVQPVGSPLSLECTVEGTSNPNLYWYRQAAGRGLQLLFYSVGIGQISSEVPQNLSASRPQDRQFILSSKKLLLSDSGFYLCAWTGGHSYEQYFGPGTRLTVT.

The CDR3 region is CASSDDREREKLFF. CDR3 in DNA: TGTGCCAGCAGCGATGACAGGGAGAGGGAAAAACTGTTTTTT. The gene calls are TRBV5-6 and TRBJ1-4; 7 nucleotides line up with TRBD1. Germline V lookup: CDR1 SGHDT, CDR2 YYEEEE. CDR3 length equals 14 residues. V was pared by 4 bases and J by 8 bases, with 8 bases of the junction left unmatched.

This clone was recorded once. The V call is TRBV29-1, the J call TRBJ1-3; D is perhaps TRBD1 (5 bases). From germline, CDR1 is SQVTM and CDR2 ANQGSEA. CDR3 length: 14 residues. V was pared by 4 bases and J by 0 bases, with 10 bases between. The CDR3: CSVGGVSSGNTIYF. CDR3 in DNA: TGCAGCGTTGGGGGGGTGAGCTCTGGAAACACCATATATTTT. The full variable domain, with the rest looked up from reference TRBV29-1 and TRBJ1-3, is SAVISQKPSRDICQRGTSLTIQCQVDSQVTMMFWYRQQPGQSLTLIATANQGSEATYESGFVIDKFPISRPNLTFSTLTVSNMSPEDSSIYLCSVGGVSSGNTIYFGEGSWLTVV.

The rearrangement joins TRBV4-1 to TRBJ2-1; D is ambiguous. This CDR3 has 15 residues. Trimming removed 1 base from V and 0 bases from J, with 7 bases in between. Germline loops: CDR1 MGHRA, CDR2 YSYEKL. The CDR3 loop is CASSQGPDSYNEQFF. CDR3 nucleotides: TGCGCCAGCAGCCAAGGACCGGACTCCTACAATGAGCAGTTCTTC.

V gene TRBV5-1 combines with J gene TRBJ2-7, with D unclear. CDR1 and CDR2 from the germline V gene are SGHRS and YFSETQ. V was trimmed by 0 bases and J by 3 bases, leaving 10 bases between them. The CDR3 is made up of 14 amino acids. CDR3 protein: CASSLGGMDYEQYF. In DNA form, the CDR3 reads TGCGCCAGCAGCTTGGGGGGTATGGACTACGAGCAGTACTTC.

This clone was counted once. The chain carries TRBV7-3 and TRBJ2-2; 12 bases match TRBD2. V was pared by 0 bases and J by 7 bases, with 9 bases of the junction left unmatched. Germline V lookup: CDR1 SGHTA, CDR2 FQGTGA. The CDR3 runs to 18 residues. Here the CDR3 reads CASSLTPTSGRLGGELFF. The CDR3 DNA is TGTGCCAGCAGCTTAACCCCTACTAGCGGGAGGCTCGGCGGGGAGCTGTTTTTT.

Turning to this clone: Other DNA sequences in the same sample also yield this CDR3. The chain carries TRBV5-1 and TRBJ2-3, with 16 bases fitting TRBD2. The V and J ends lost 3 bases and 3 bases, in that order; junction bases with no gene match: 1. Germline assignment: CDR1 SGHRS and CDR2 YFSETQ. This CDR3 has 16 residues. CDR3 sequence reads: CASSSGLAGGTDTQYF. Written as DNA, the CDR3 is TGCGCCAGCAGCTCGGGACTAGCGGGAGGGACAGATACGCAGTATTTT. The full variable domain, its missing parts supplied by reference TRBV5-1 and TRBJ2-3, is KAGVTQTPRYLIKTRGQQVTLSCSPISGHRSVSWYQQTPGQGLQFLFEYFSETQRNKGNFPGRFSGRQFSNSRSEMNVSTLELGDSALYLCASSSGLAGGTDTQYFGPGTRLTVL.

As concerns this clone: The sample holds other DNA sequences that translate to the same CDR3. This chain uses TRBV7-2 with TRBJ2-4; no firm D call. Germline values: CDR1 SGHTA, CDR2 FQGNSA. There are 15 residues in the CDR3. Trimming pared 1 base from V and 2 bases from J, leaving 9 bases between. This chain's CDR3 is CASSLVGVPKNIQYF. In DNA form, the CDR3 reads TGTGCCAGCAGCTTAGTCGGCGTACCCAAAAACATTCAGTACTTC.

This sequence joins TRBV5-1 and TRBJ2-1, with TRBD1 as a possible D gene (7 bases). With 5 bases removed from V and 2 bases from J, the gap between germline ends came to 17 bases. Germline values: CDR1 SGHRS, CDR2 YFSETQ. The CDR3 runs 16 residues. CDR3 in amino acids: CASRRGAGQTYNEQFF. DNA of the CDR3: TGCGCCAGCAGACGAGGGGCGGGACAGACCTACAATGAGCAGTTCTTC.

The rearrangement joins TRBV7-9 to TRBJ2-3; 7 bases agree with TRBD2. Germline CDR1 reads SEHNR; CDR2 reads FQNEAQ (reference sequence). The CDR3 totals 15 residues. V was clipped by 5 bases and J by 5 bases; unmatched bases: 10. The CDR3 bases are TGTGCCAGCAGCACGACGGGGGAGGGGAAAGATACGCAGTATTTT. The encoded protein is CASSTTGEGKDTQYF.

The rearrangement joins TRBV29-1 to TRBJ1-1; possible D gene TRBD1, 5 bases. Germline-derived CDR1 and CDR2 are SQVTM and ANQGSEA. This CDR3 contains 13 residues. V lost 5 bases to trimming and J lost 1 base, with 11 bases between them. As DNA, the CDR3 is TGCAGCGTTACGGGGGTCTCGAACACTGAAGCTTTCTTT. Protein: CSVTGVSNTEAFF.

The rearrangement uses TRBV5-1 and TRBJ2-1, with D unresolved. V lost 4 bases and J 4 bases, leaving 12 bases between the germline ends. This CDR3 is built from 14 residues. Germline CDR1 SGHRS, CDR2 YFSETQ. CDR3 protein: CASSPDVLYNEQFF. The CDR3 nucleotides read TGCGCCAGCAGCCCGGACGTCCTGTACAATGAGCAGTTCTTC.

The J gene is TRBJ2-7, the V gene TRBV10-1; D gene uncertain. Trimming took 2 bases from V and 3 from J, leaving 17 bases between them. Looked up from germline, CDR1 is WNHNN and CDR2 is SYGVQD (reference sequence). The CDR3 has 16 residues. DNA of the CDR3: TGCGCCAGCAGTGAGGGTAGGGCCCCGAACTACTACGAGCAGTACTTC. Translated: CASSEGRAPNYYEQYF.

Written as DNA, the CDR3 is TGTGCCAGCAGTTTACCCCCGGTAGCCTCCTACGAGCAGTACTTC. This translates into CASSLPPVASYEQYF. The chain couples TRBV28 to TRBJ2-7; the D is unclear. The CDR3 totals 15 residues. Trimming pared 2 bases from V and 0 bases from J, leaving 11 bases between. Germline CDR1 is MDHEN and CDR2 is SYDVKM.

This clone came up once. This rearrangement joins TRBV7-9 to TRBJ1-4; TRBD1 aligns across 8 bases. CDR1 is SEHNR and CDR2 is FQNEAQ in the germline V gene (reference sequence). CDR3 length: 15 residues. With V trimmed by 2 bases and J by 8 bases, 7 bases remained unmatched. The CDR3 spells CASSLLGRGQEKLFF. In nucleotides, the CDR3 is TGTGCCAGCAGCTTATTAGGCAGGGGGCAGGAAAAACTGTTTTTT.

The chain carries TRBV27 and TRBJ1-2, with 10 positions matching TRBD1. Germline trimming cut 5 bases from V and 2 bases from J; bases unmatched to any gene: 8. CDR1 is MNHEY and CDR2 is SMNVEV in the germline V gene (reference sequence). The CDR3 loop spans 16 amino acids. CDR3 amino acids: CASSLESGQGNYGYTF. The CDR3 DNA sequence: TGTGCCAGCAGTCTCGAGTCGGGACAGGGGAACTATGGCTACACCTTC.

The chain employs TRBV7-9 and TRBJ1-2; perhaps TRBD1 as D (5 bases). Between the trimmed V and J ends, which lost 0 bases and 2 bases, there was a span of 10 bases. The germline V gene encodes CDR1 SEHNR and CDR2 FQNEAQ (reference sequence). This CDR3 has 15 amino acids. In DNA form, the CDR3 reads TGTGCCAGCAGCTTAGCGGGACTTGACAACTATGGCTACACCTTC. This sequence encodes CASSLAGLDNYGYTF.

The V and J genes are TRBV7-2 and TRBJ2-1; 13 bases match TRBD2. CDR1 is SGHTA and CDR2 is FQGNSA in the germline V gene. J was trimmed by 1 base and V by 5 bases; bases with no gene match: 11. CDR3 size: 19 residues. The chain's CDR3 is CASSPVGLAGVKSYNEQFF. The DNA of the CDR3 is TGTGCCAGCAGCCCTGTAGGACTAGCGGGAGTAAAGTCCTACAATGAGCAGTTCTTC.

This chain joins TRBV28 and TRBJ1-4; 7 bases fit TRBD1. J was trimmed by 8 bases and V by 3 bases; bases with no gene match: 9. The germline gives CDR1 MDHEN, CDR2 SYDVKM. CDR3 size: 15 residues. CDR3 in DNA: TGTGCCAGCAGTTTGAGACTGCTCAGGGGGGAAAAACTGTTTTTT. Protein: CASSLRLLRGEKLFF.

The V and J genes are TRBV6-1 and TRBJ1-2, with 8 bases fitting TRBD1. V shed 2 bases, J shed 4 bases, and the junction held 6 bases outside the gene matches. The CDR3 has 15 amino acids. In germline, CDR1 is MNHNS, CDR2 SASEGT. CDR3 protein: CASSEIGDRSYGYTF. The CDR3 DNA sequence: TGTGCCAGCAGTGAAATTGGGGACAGGAGCTATGGCTACACCTTC.

The chain combines TRBV19 with TRBJ1-5; tentatively, D is TRBD1 (5 bases). This CDR3 has 15 amino acids. V was pared by 1 base and J by 3 bases, with 10 bases between. Germline V CDR1 and CDR2: LNHDA, SQIVND (reference sequence). DNA of the CDR3: TGTGCCAGTAGTATAGGAGCGACAGACAATCAGCCCCAGCATTTT. The encoded protein is CASSIGATDNQPQHF.

The CDR3 DNA follows: TGTGCCAGCAGCCCGCCGTGGGCAGGGCGGGCCTACGAGCAGTACTTC. The encoded protein is CASSPPWAGRAYEQYF. The chain couples TRBV7-9 to TRBJ2-7; D may correspond to TRBD1 or TRBD2 (5 bases each). The germline V and J ends were trimmed by 5 bases and 2 bases, with 19 bases remaining between them. The CDR3 loop spans 16 amino acids. Germline V gene lookup returns CDR1 SEHNR and CDR2 FQNEAQ (reference sequence).

In nucleotides, the CDR3 is TGCGCCAGCAGACTAGCGGGAGGGAGCACAGATACGCAGTATTTT. It is translated as CASRLAGGSTDTQYF. The chain is built from TRBV5-1 and TRBJ2-3, with 13 positions matching TRBD2. The V and J ends lost 5 bases and 0 bases, in that order; junction bases with no gene match: 0. The CDR3 sequence is 15 residues long. The germline gives CDR1 SGHRS, CDR2 YFSETQ.

The chain combines TRBV5-1 with TRBJ2-7; D not certain. The CDR3 runs 15 residues. The V and J ends lost 2 bases and 5 bases respectively, with 17 bases between them. CDR1 SGHRS and CDR2 YFSETQ come from the germline V gene. As DNA, the CDR3 is TGCGCCAGCAGCTTATCGGAAGGATATGGCAACGAGCAGTACTTC. Protein sequence: CASSLSEGYGNEQYF.

This clone appeared a single time. The chain couples TRBV6-6 to TRBJ2-1; 8 bases map to TRBD1. Germline V gene data show CDR1 as MNHNY and CDR2 as SVGAGI (reference sequence). V lost 6 bases to trimming and J lost 8 bases; unmatched junction nucleotides: 3. CDR3 length: 12 residues. The CDR3 DNA sequence: TGTGCCAGCAGACCGACAGGGGATGAGCAGTTCTTC. This encodes CASRPTGDEQFF.

The V call is TRBV19, the J call TRBJ1-2, with TRBD1 matching over 9 bases. Trimming at V came to 5 bases and at J to 6 bases, leaving 13 bases not matched to a gene. CDR1 is LNHDA, CDR2 SQIVND, per germline (reference sequence). The CDR3 runs to 16 residues. The DNA of the CDR3 is TGTGCCAGTAGTTTCCGGACAGGGGCCTACATCCATGGCTACACCTTC. Its translation: CASSFRTGAYIHGYTF.